The entry below describes one T cell receptor (beta chain). Its cognate antigen is unknown. J was trimmed by 4 bases and V by 5 bases; bases with no gene match: 11. The length of the CDR3 is 16 residues. Per the germline V gene, CDR1 is SGHTA and CDR2 is FQGTGA. Sequenced by immunoSEQ multiplex PCR; TCRdb stores in-frame clones only, minus some. The table has approximately 100,000 clones, 91% seen once; the top ten hold around 45%. This sample is part of a study of T cell responses to AZD1222 COVID-19 vaccine. Study-wide results and limits: The study identified only five to seven AZD1222 recipients as seropositive at baseline.

The chain links TRBV7-3 to TRBJ2-1; 7 nucleotides agree with TRBD1. Sequenced here: peripheral blood, sampled on day 0 of AZD1222 vaccination. The receptor was derived from an adult in good health. CDR3: CASSTEGTALYNEQFF. In DNA, the CDR3 is TGTGCCAGCAGCACAGAAGGGACAGCCCTGTACAATGAGCAGTTCTTC.